The source of this TCR beta chain is a study of regulatory T cells in long-lasting Graves disease. Time point noted: persistent/refractory GD, antithyroid drugs over 5 years with positive TRAb. From RNA extracted from PBMCs, the TCR library was made. This clonotype was detected only a few times. Its antigen is as yet unknown. CDR3-region Arm-PCR and iRepertoire HTBI primers produced the TCR beta libraries. TCRdb recomputed calls from the multiplex PCR reads with MiXCR, one row per CDR3 protein. This sample has roughly 700,000 distinct CDR3 sequences, with approximately 31% found just once. The study, taken as a whole, reports: Persistent Graves' patients showed a TCR diversity that was lower than that of newly diagnosed ones. Peripheral blood alone, not thyroid tissue, underwent study.

The receptor was isolated from a female donor with Graves disease. The input for sequencing was peripheral blood mononuclear cells (PBMCs), taken when the disease was refractory, from a patient treated with antithyroid drugs.

The CDR3 DNA reads TGTGCCAGCGGACAGGGCGGCGAGCAGTACTTC. This gives the protein CASGQGGEQYF. The rearrangement joins TRBV7-9 to TRBJ2-7, with 8 bases matching TRBD1. V trimming: 8 bases; J trimming: 6 bases; junction bases outside the gene matches: 3. The CDR3 is 11 amino acids. Germline CDR1 and CDR2: SEHNR and FQNEAQ (reference sequence).